This T cell receptor beta chain emerged from a study of follicular helper T cells after annual influenza vaccination. Germline V gene lookup returns CDR1 SEHNR and CDR2 FQNEAQ (reference sequence). V was trimmed by 4 bases and J by 0 bases, leaving 8 bases between them. CDR3 length: 14 amino acids. Sequenced by immunoSEQ multiplex PCR; TCRdb stores in-frame clones only, minus some. The table lists fewer than 5,000 clones, roughly 80% of them singletons. The time point: 2014-2015 season, 7 days after vaccination. The source material was CXCR5- memory CD4+ T cells sorted from blood, sampled 7 days after influenza vaccination. The receptor was derived from an adult who received the influenza vaccine. The chain combines TRBV7-9 with TRBJ2-3; D is uncertain. The CDR3 reads CASSSGPSTDTQYF. CDR3 DNA: TGTGCCAGCAGCTCTGGGCCCAGCACAGATACGCAGTATTTT. Variable domain in full (rest from reference TRBV7-9 and TRBJ2-3): DTGVSQNPRHKITKRGQNVTFRCDPISEHNRLYWYRQTLGQGPEFLTYFQNEAQLEKSRLLSDRFSAERPKGSFSTLEIQRTEQGDSAMYLCASSSGPSTDTQYFGPGTRLTVL.